Following are 21 T cell receptor beta chains from one sample sequenced in a study of CD8+ T cells in alopecia areata. Reverse transcription of extracted RNA yielded cDNA, which provided the sequencing template. Clones were sequenced by immunoSEQ multiplex PCR, and TCRdb holds only the in-frame ones, with some missing. Of 150,000 or so clones listed, less than 65% were seen once; the top ten hold just under 20%. The sample consisted of CD8+ T cells sorted from blood, taken at week 0. Receptors were obtained from a human donor with alopecia areata.

J is TRBJ2-6 and V is TRBV7-8, with unresolved D. CDR3 length: 18 residues. Trimming shortened V by 0 bases and J by 2 bases, and 14 bases separated the two germline ends. Germline lookup yields CDR1 SGHVS and CDR2 FQNEAQ. The CDR3 nucleotides read TGTGCCAGCAGCTTAGCGCCGGTCAGAACTACTGGGGCCAACGTCCTGACTTTC. It yields the protein CASSLAPVRTTGANVLTF.

V is TRBV9 and J is TRBJ2-6; a possible D gene is TRBD1 (5 bases). This CDR3 has 16 amino acids. V was pared by 0 bases and J by 4 bases, with 11 bases between. Germline values: CDR1 SGDLS, CDR2 YYNGEE. The CDR3 loop reads CASSVVAGQGANVLTF. Written as DNA, the CDR3 is TGTGCCAGCAGCGTAGTGGCAGGGCAAGGGGCCAACGTCCTGACTTTC.

This clone appeared once. The CDR3 DNA follows: TGTGCCAGCAGCGGGGACAGGGTGGTAAACACCGGGGAGCTGTTTTTT. It yields the protein CASSGDRVVNTGELFF. The V gene is TRBV27, the J gene TRBJ2-2; 9 nucleotides agree with TRBD1. Germline V gene data show CDR1 as MNHEY and CDR2 as SMNVEV (reference sequence). The CDR3 consists of 16 residues. Trimming removed 6 bases from V and 2 bases from J; junction bases left unmatched: 7.

The gene calls are TRBV29-1 and TRBJ2-3; D is perhaps TRBD2 (6 bases). CDR1 is SQVTM, CDR2 ANQGSEA, per germline. The V and J ends lost 7 bases and 7 bases respectively, with 18 bases between them. The CDR3 has 13 residues. In DNA, the CDR3 is TGCAGCGCAGAAGGAGGGGATGGAAATACGCAGTATTTT. Protein: CSAEGGDGNTQYF.

Comment on this clone: Germline is not matched at one junction end, which may reflect a read error. V is TRBV29-1 and J is TRBJ2-2, with D perhaps TRBD1 or TRBD2 (5 bases each). This CDR3 has 12 residues. The V gene's germline CDR1 is SQVTM and CDR2 ANQGSEA. The CDR3 DNA reads as TGCAGCGTCAAGGGGAGCACCGGGGAGCCGTTTTTT. This encodes CSVKGSTGEPFF.

The chain recombines TRBV11-1 with TRBJ2-7, with 9 bases lining up with TRBD1. This CDR3 is built from 17 residues. Germline V gene data show CDR1 as SGHAT and CDR2 as FQDESV (reference sequence). The J segment lost 3 bases and the V segment lost 5 bases, leaving 14 bases of the junction unmatched. The CDR3: CASSPNPNRGLGYEQYF. DNA of the CDR3: TGTGCCAGCAGCCCCAACCCGAACAGGGGGCTTGGCTACGAGCAGTACTTC.

In its sample, this clone was seen a few times. The V and J genes are TRBV2 and TRBJ1-2; 7 bases align to TRBD1. The CDR3 contains 16 residues. J lost 2 bases, V lost 7 bases, and 13 bases had no gene match. Germline loops: CDR1 SNHLY, CDR2 FYNNEI. The CDR3 reads CASNVLTGIPNYGYTF. CDR3 coding DNA: TGTGCCAGCAACGTCTTGACAGGGATCCCCAACTATGGCTACACCTTC.

A single count supports this clone. The chain joins TRBV29-1 to TRBJ1-2, with 7 nucleotides matching TRBD1. This CDR3 is built from 13 residues. The V and J ends lost 7 bases and 7 bases, in that order; junction bases with no gene match: 12. Germline loops: CDR1 SQVTM, CDR2 ANQGSEA. The DNA for the CDR3 is TGCAGCGCTACCGGGACAGAGGGGTTTGGCTACACCTTC. It encodes CSATGTEGFGYTF.

The genes are TRBV6-5 and TRBJ2-5; maybe TRBD1 (6 bases). The V end lost 6 bases, the J end lost 10 bases, and 15 bases lay between the germline ends. The CDR3 consists of 12 residues. Germline CDR1 MNHEY, CDR2 SVGAGI. The CDR3 DNA reads TGTGCCAGCAGCCCCAGGGGTTTGATCCAGTACTTC. Encoded protein: CASSPRGLIQYF.

This clone was seen more than once but under ten times. The V and J genes are TRBV11-2 and TRBJ2-1, with 12 bases lining up with TRBD2. This CDR3 region has 15 residues. The V gene's germline CDR1 is SGHAT and CDR2 FQNNGV. The V gene end was trimmed by 4 bases and the J gene end by 7 bases; junction bases not matched to a gene: 5. The DNA of the CDR3 is TGTGCCAGCAGCTCTAGCGGGGGGGCCGGGAATGAGCAGTTCTTC. This codes for CASSSSGGAGNEQFF.

This clone appeared a single time. The V and J genes are TRBV7-9 and TRBJ2-7; D is ambiguous. V was cut by 4 bases and J by 4 bases, with 14 bases left in between. The CDR3 runs to 14 residues. Germline V CDR1 and CDR2: SEHNR, FQNEAQ (reference sequence). As DNA, the CDR3 is TGTGCCAGCAGCTCCCGGGCAGACGGGTACGAGCAGTACTTC. Its protein is CASSSRADGYEQYF.

Comment on this clone: The identical CDR3 is also encoded by other nucleotide sequences in the sample. The chain joins TRBV30 to TRBJ2-7, with unresolved D. This CDR3 is 11 amino acids long. The V and J ends lost 0 bases and 6 bases respectively, with 6 bases between them. Germline V gives CDR1 GTSNPN, CDR2 SVGIG (reference sequence). The CDR3 is CAWSVGGEQYF. CDR3 coding DNA: TGTGCCTGGAGTGTGGGTGGCGAGCAGTACTTC.

The rearrangement links TRBV5-6 to TRBJ1-6, with TRBD1 as a possible D gene (6 bases). The germline V and J ends were trimmed by 7 bases and 7 bases, with 15 bases remaining between them. The CDR3 length is 14 residues. Germline CDR1 reads SGHDT; CDR2 reads YYEEEE. The CDR3 loop is CASGTGSHNSPLHF. The CDR3 nucleotides read TGTGCCAGCGGTACAGGGTCCCACAATTCACCCCTCCACTTT.

There are a few counts of this clone. The CDR3 sequence is CSVTTGNYEQYF. The CDR3 nucleotides read TGCAGCGTTACGACAGGGAACTACGAGCAGTACTTC. This sequence joins TRBV29-1 and TRBJ2-7, with 7 positions matching TRBD1. The CDR3 covers 12 residues. Germline CDR1 SQVTM, CDR2 ANQGSEA. V shed 5 bases, J shed 3 bases, and the junction held 4 bases outside the gene matches.

V gene TRBV29-1 combines with J gene TRBJ2-3; no definite D call. V lost 5 bases, J lost 0 bases, and 9 bases lay in between. The CDR3 spans 13 residues. Germline CDR1 and CDR2: SQVTM and ANQGSEA. The CDR3 DNA reads TGCAGCGTTCTAACGGATAGCACAGATACGCAGTATTTT. Its protein is CSVLTDSTDTQYF.

The genes are TRBV4-3 and TRBJ2-7; 10 bases match TRBD1. The CDR3 sequence is 16 residues long. After removal of 3 bases from V and 3 bases from J, the junction contained 8 bases not matched to a gene. From germline, CDR1 is LGHNA and CDR2 YSLEER. CDR3 sequence: CASSQALTGGGYEQYF. In DNA form, the CDR3 reads TGCGCCAGCAGCCAGGCCTTGACAGGGGGCGGCTACGAGCAGTACTTC.

In the case of this clone: This sample includes further DNA sequences coding for the same CDR3. The V call is TRBV30, the J call TRBJ1-1; unclear D gene. The CDR3 runs to 12 residues. The V gene's germline CDR1 is GTSNPN and CDR2 SVGIG (reference sequence). V lost 0 bases to trimming and J lost 3 bases, with 5 bases between them. DNA of the CDR3: TGTGCCTGGAGTGTATCGGACACTGAAGCTTTCTTT. Translating it yields CAWSVSDTEAFF.

The rearrangement uses TRBV27 and TRBJ1-2, with no clear D. V dropped 3 bases and J dropped 6 bases, with 20 bases sitting between them. The CDR3 contains 16 residues. CDR1 and CDR2 (germline): MNHEY, SMNVEV (reference sequence). The CDR3 protein is CASSLSAGAPVDGYTF. DNA for the CDR3: TGTGCCAGCAGTTTGAGTGCCGGCGCCCCCGTTGATGGCTACACCTTC.

V and J are TRBV11-2 and TRBJ1-4; no clear D. The CDR3 sequence is 15 residues long. Germline CDR1 SGHAT, CDR2 FQNNGV. The V end was cut by 5 bases, the J end by 6 bases, with 16 bases between. This chain's CDR3 is CASSQEQITDEKLFF. CDR3 coding DNA: TGTGCCAGCAGCCAAGAGCAGATAACAGATGAAAAACTGTTTTTT.

This sequence joins TRBV29-1 and TRBJ2-5; D is ambiguous. V was trimmed by 6 bases and J by 0 bases, leaving 17 bases between them. The CDR3 sequence is 15 residues long. Looked up from germline, CDR1 is SQVTM and CDR2 is ANQGSEA. As DNA, the CDR3 is TGCAGCGTAAGGAAATGGGATGGGGACCAAGAGACCCAGTACTTC. This gives the protein CSVRKWDGDQETQYF.

The V gene is TRBV11-2, the J gene TRBJ1-1, with a possible D match to TRBD1 (5 bases). The V and J ends lost 1 base and 3 bases respectively, with 9 bases between them. The CDR3 covers 14 residues. Germline lookup yields CDR1 SGHAT and CDR2 FQNNGV. The CDR3: CASSLVLGDTEAFF. The CDR3 DNA is TGTGCCAGCAGCTTAGTCTTGGGGGACACTGAAGCTTTCTTT.